The next 27 T cell receptor beta chains were all read from a single sample in a study of identical twins. TCRdb itself ran the 5' RACE reads through MiXCR, one entry per CDR3 protein. The sample has under 300,000 distinct CDR3 sequences; around 6.5% are singletons. This same sample was also part of a study on T cells expressing NK-cell markers.

The specimen was CD8+ T cells sorted from blood. These TCRs come from a woman aged 18-29 years in good health.

At least ten counts were recorded for this clonotype. The V call is TRBV5-4, the J call TRBJ2-7; TRBD2 agrees at 7 bases. This CDR3 has 14 residues. The germline V gene encodes CDR1 SGHNT and CDR2 YYREEE (reference sequence). V lost 2 bases to trimming and J lost 3 bases; unmatched junction nucleotides: 5. The CDR3 loop reads CASSFDRGSYEQYF. The DNA of the CDR3 is TGTGCCAGCAGCTTCGATCGCGGGAGCTACGAGCAGTACTTC.

This clonotype was seen only a few times. V usage is TRBV6-5 and J usage is TRBJ2-3; 8 nucleotides align to TRBD1. Trimming took 3 bases from V and 0 from J; bases not matched to a gene: 2. Germline V gene sequence: CDR1 MNHEY, CDR2 SVGAGI. The CDR3 sequence is 15 residues long. The CDR3 here is CASSYRDRSTDTQYF. DNA for the CDR3: TGTGCCAGCAGTTATAGGGACAGGAGCACAGATACGCAGTATTTT.

This clonotype has a count of ten or more. This chain links TRBV10-2 with TRBJ1-1; D possibly corresponds to TRBD1 (5 bases). The CDR3 length is 13 residues. Germline values: CDR1 WSHSY, CDR2 SAAADI. V was shortened by 5 bases and J by 4 bases, with 11 bases between the two germline ends. CDR3 amino acids: CASSLGVSTEAFF. CDR3 DNA: TGCGCCAGCAGTTTAGGGGTATCCACTGAAGCTTTCTTT.

The V and J genes are TRBV2 and TRBJ2-7, with 7 bases matching TRBD1. The CDR3 sequence is 14 residues long. V shed 5 bases and J 5 bases; nucleotides not matched to a gene: 9. CDR1 is SNHLY and CDR2 is FYNNEI in the germline V gene. For the CDR3, the DNA is TGTGCCAGCAGTATGACAGGGAATAACGACGAGCAGTACTTC. It yields the protein CASSMTGNNDEQYF.

The V and J genes are TRBV9 and TRBJ2-7; D remains ambiguous. With 0 bases removed from V and 2 bases from J, the gap between germline ends came to 12 bases. The CDR3 runs to 15 residues. CDR1 SGDLS and CDR2 YYNGEE come from the germline V gene. The CDR3 reads CASSVDPSSTYEQYF. The CDR3 DNA follows: TGTGCCAGCAGCGTAGACCCTAGTAGCACCTACGAGCAGTACTTC.

The chain joins TRBV19 to TRBJ2-6; D not certain. The V end was cut by 6 bases, the J end by 0 bases, with 21 bases between. The CDR3 has 19 residues. Germline V gives CDR1 LNHDA, CDR2 SQIVND (reference sequence). The CDR3 is CASSPPPETLYSGANVLTF. The CDR3, as DNA: TGTGCCAGTAGCCCCCCGCCCGAGACACTATACTCTGGGGCCAACGTCCTGACTTTC.

This clonotype has only a few counts. The rearrangement joins TRBV6-1 to TRBJ2-5; 7 bases are a match to TRBD1. Germline loops: CDR1 MNHNS, CDR2 SASEGT. Trimming cost V 5 bases and J 0 bases; bases outside gene matches: 9. The length of the CDR3 is 16 residues. DNA of the CDR3: TGTGCCAGCAGTCCCGGGACAGAAAAGTACCAAGAGACCCAGTACTTC. Its translation: CASSPGTEKYQETQYF.

The table lists this clonotype with many counts. The gene calls are TRBV4-1 and TRBJ2-3, with a weak D call TRBD2 (6 bases). CDR3 length equals 17 residues. CDR1 MGHRA and CDR2 YSYEKL come from the germline V gene. V was shortened by 2 bases and J by 0 bases, with 15 bases between the two germline ends. The CDR3 nucleotides read TGCGCCAGCAGCCAAAGAATTGCGGGACTCAGCACAGATACGCAGTATTTT. This sequence encodes CASSQRIAGLSTDTQYF.

This clonotype was seen a few times. The CDR3 region has the DNA TGCAGCGTTATGTCAGTAACTGCGAACACCGGGGAGCTGTTTTTT. This sequence encodes CSVMSVTANTGELFF. J is TRBJ2-2 and V is TRBV29-1; D uncertain. Trimming stripped 5 bases from V and 0 bases from J, with 13 bases between. The CDR3 is made up of 15 amino acids. Germline V gene data show CDR1 as SQVTM and CDR2 as ANQGSEA.

This chain joins TRBV30 and TRBJ1-1; D not certain. V was trimmed by 0 bases and J by 6 bases, leaving 8 bases between them. CDR3 length: 12 residues. CDR1 and CDR2 from the germline V gene are GTSNPN and SVGIG (reference sequence). The CDR3 DNA sequence: TGTGCCTGGAGTGTACGGGCAGCTGAAGCTTTCTTT. It encodes CAWSVRAAEAFF.

This clonotype came up a few times. The rearrangement uses TRBV6-1 and TRBJ2-1; TRBD2 might be the D (6 bases). CDR1 MNHNS and CDR2 SASEGT come from the germline V gene. This CDR3 is built from 14 residues. V lost 7 bases and J lost 7, with 17 bases in between. The CDR3 loop is CASTTGRAGNEQFF. The CDR3 DNA sequence: TGTGCCAGCACCACGGGACGGGCGGGAAATGAGCAGTTCTTC.

This clonotype was counted between two and nine times. V is TRBV7-9 and J is TRBJ1-1, with a weak D call TRBD1 (5 bases). CDR1 is SEHNR, CDR2 FQNEAQ, per germline (reference sequence). This CDR3 spans 14 amino acids. The ends were cut back, 3 bases at V and 3 bases at J, with 11 bases in the middle. CDR3 DNA sequence: TGTGCCAGCAGCTTCCCTGACAGAGACACTGAAGCTTTCTTT. Translating it yields CASSFPDRDTEAFF. Using reference TRBV7-9 and TRBJ1-1 for the parts outside the CDR3, the full variable domain is DTGVSQNPRHKITKRGQNVTFRCDPISEHNRLYWYRQTLGQGPEFLTYFQNEAQLEKSRLLSDRFSAERPKGSFSTLEIQRTEQGDSAMYLCASSFPDRDTEAFFGQGTRLTVV.

This clonotype came up a few times. The chain is built from TRBV27 and TRBJ1-5; D gene uncertain. Germline CDR1 is MNHEY and CDR2 is SMNVEV (reference sequence). CDR3 size: 18 residues. Trimming cost V 2 bases and J 4 bases, with 21 bases left between them. The CDR3 nucleotides are TGTGCCAGCAGTTTAATGGGGATGAGCGGAGAAATGAATCAGCCCCAGCATTTT. Protein: CASSLMGMSGEMNQPQHF.

In its sample, this clonotype was seen many times. The chain employs TRBV4-3 and TRBJ2-1; D uncertain. CDR3 length equals 14 residues. Germline V gene sequence: CDR1 LGHNA, CDR2 YSLEER. V lost 1 base to trimming and J lost 8 bases, with 12 bases between them. This CDR3 is CASSQGPVDDEQFF. CDR3 coding DNA: TGCGCCAGCAGCCAAGGACCCGTGGACGATGAGCAGTTCTTC.

This clonotype showed up just a few times. The rearrangement links TRBV30 to TRBJ2-7, with a tentative D call TRBD2 (6 bases). The V and J ends lost 2 bases and 3 bases respectively, with 14 bases between them. In germline, CDR1 is GTSNPN, CDR2 SVGIG (reference sequence). The CDR3 consists of 14 residues. The chain's CDR3 is CAWSLVGAGYEQYF. The CDR3 DNA is TGTGCCTGGAGTTTAGTGGGAGCGGGCTACGAGCAGTACTTC.

This clonotype has a handful of counts. The chain has TRBV6-5 and TRBJ2-7; tentative D call: TRBD2 (6 bases). Germline CDR1 and CDR2: MNHEY and SVGAGI. This CDR3 is 16 amino acids long. With 2 bases removed from V and 2 bases from J, the gap between germline ends came to 16 bases. The CDR3 DNA is TGTGCCAGCAGTTACCCCGGAGTTAGCGGAACCTACGAGCAGTACTTC. It specifies CASSYPGVSGTYEQYF.

The chain couples TRBV10-2 to TRBJ2-7; no clear D. CDR1 is WSHSY and CDR2 is SAAADI in the germline V gene. V was cut by 3 bases and J by 1 base, with 7 bases left in between. CDR3 length: 13 amino acids. The CDR3 here is CASSDMASYEQYF. The CDR3 DNA sequence: TGCGCCAGCAGTGATATGGCTTCCTACGAGCAGTACTTC.

This clonotype showed up many times. J is TRBJ2-4 and V is TRBV5-1; no firm D call. CDR1 SGHRS and CDR2 YFSETQ come from the germline V gene. Deletions cut 4 bases from V and 0 bases from J, with 17 bases between. The CDR3 is 17 amino acids. The CDR3, as DNA: TGCGCCAGCAGCCCCCCGTCTGACATATTAGCCAAAAACATTCAGTACTTC. Its protein product is CASSPPSDILAKNIQYF.

This clonotype was counted only a few times. The rearrangement uses TRBV4-3 and TRBJ2-2, with 10 positions matching TRBD1. The CDR3 runs to 15 residues. V dropped 6 bases and J dropped 5; count of bases not matched to a gene: 6. The germline V gene has CDR1 LGHNA and CDR2 YSLEER. CDR3 DNA sequence: TGCGCCAGCAGTCAACTGGACAGGGGGACCGGGGAGCTGTTTTTT. It encodes CASSQLDRGTGELFF.

V is TRBV9 and J is TRBJ2-1, with D possibly matching TRBD2 (6 bases). The CDR3 spans 13 residues. Deletions cut 2 bases from V and 10 bases from J, with 13 bases between. CDR1 and CDR2 from the germline V gene are SGDLS and YYNGEE. CDR3 nucleotides: TGTGCCAGCAGCGTCGCGGGGCAGGCCGAGCAGTTCTTC. Its protein product is CASSVAGQAEQFF. Full variable domain (rest looked up from reference TRBV9 and TRBJ2-1): DSGVTQTPKHLITATGQRVTLRCSPRSGDLSVYWYQQSLDQGLQFLIQYYNGEERAKGNILERFSAQQFPDLHSELNLSSLELGDSALYFCASSVAGQAEQFFGPGTRLTVL.

Ten or more counts support this clonotype. The chain couples TRBV7-9 to TRBJ2-7; 10 bases align to TRBD1. This CDR3 is built from 17 residues. V lost 4 bases, J lost 5 bases, and 14 bases stayed unmatched. Germline assignment: CDR1 SEHNR and CDR2 FQNEAQ (reference sequence). The CDR3 bases are TGTGCCAGCAGCTCACCCTTGGGGGGACAGGGGAGAGACGAGCAGTACTTC. It encodes CASSSPLGGQGRDEQYF.

This clonotype was observed a handful of times. This chain connects TRBV12-3 or TRBV12-4 to TRBJ2-5, with 14 nucleotides matching TRBD2. The V segment lost 7 bases and the J segment 1 base; nucleotides outside the gene matches: 5. This CDR3 comprises 16 residues. DNA of the CDR3: TGTGCCAGCACCGGACTAGCGGGAGGAAGCCAAGAGACCCAGTACTTC. Protein product: CASTGLAGGSQETQYF.

This clonotype has ten or more counts. This CDR3 is CASSPQEALTGELFF. Here the CDR3 DNA reads TGTGCCAGCAGTCCCCAGGAGGCACTCACCGGGGAGCTGTTTTTT. The chain recombines TRBV12-3 or TRBV12-4 with TRBJ2-2; the D gene is possibly TRBD2 (5 bases). There are 15 residues in the CDR3. Trimming shortened V by 5 bases and J by 4 bases, and 14 bases separated the two germline ends.

This clonotype turned up a few times. The J gene is TRBJ2-3, the V gene TRBV7-9; D not resolved. CDR1 SEHNR and CDR2 FQNEAQ come from the germline V gene (reference sequence). Trimming stripped 5 bases from V and 4 bases from J, with 10 bases between. The CDR3 is 13 amino acids. The CDR3 reads CASSPPQADTQYF. The CDR3 DNA reads as TGTGCCAGCAGCCCCCCCCAGGCAGATACGCAGTATTTT.

This clonotype has only a few counts. The J gene is TRBJ1-1, the V gene TRBV25-1; 7 bases agree with TRBD1. The CDR3 has 11 amino acids. Germline CDR1 and CDR2: MGHDK and SYGVNS. Trimming took 9 bases from V and 5 from J; bases not matched to a gene: 3. In nucleotides, the CDR3 is TGTGCCAGTCGACAGGGAACTGAAGCTTTCTTT. It yields the protein CASRQGTEAFF.

This clonotype was counted a few times. The chain links TRBV12-3 or TRBV12-4 to TRBJ1-5; 7 nucleotides align to TRBD1. This CDR3 has 14 residues. After removal of 6 bases from V and 9 bases from J, the junction contained 11 bases not matched to a gene. Written as DNA, the CDR3 is TGTGCCAGCAGCCCCCTGACAGGGTTCGGGCCCCAGCATTTT. Its translation: CASSPLTGFGPQHF.

This clonotype was detected only a few times. The chain has TRBV7-8 and TRBJ1-4, with TRBD1 matching over 7 bases. Germline V gene data show CDR1 as SGHVS and CDR2 as FQNEAQ. The CDR3 length is 13 residues. With V trimmed by 4 bases and J by 11 bases, 7 bases remained unmatched. The chain's CDR3 is CASSSSHRGKLFF. The CDR3 DNA reads TGTGCCAGCAGCTCCTCCCACAGGGGTAAACTGTTTTTT.